One and the same sample provided the 29 T cell receptor beta chains below, sequenced in a study of blood T cell repertoires in COVID-19 (dated by TCRdb to 2018 to 2020). The protocol used for the library was the immunoSEQ multiplex PCR assay. TCRdb stores this immuneACCESS table with in-frame sequences only. Part of the clones is absent; in the studies checked, under half of the shortfall reflects unresolved V genes, and no reason is known for the rest. In all, the sample holds 150,000 to 200,000 clones, and roughly 87% of those were seen once. 2% to 2.5% of the sample comes from the top ten. Sample: PBMCs or T cells enriched from blood (not recorded which). These receptor sequences come from a woman in her twenties or thirties who had recovered from COVID-19.

CDR3 nucleotides: TGTGCCAGTTCACAAAGACAGGGGAGTGGTGCTTTCTTT. This gives the protein CASSQRQGSGAFF. This chain connects TRBV19 to TRBJ1-1, with 8 bases that match TRBD1. The germline V gene has CDR1 LNHDA and CDR2 SQIVND (reference sequence). The V and J ends lost 8 bases and 11 bases, in that order; junction bases with no gene match: 13. The CDR3 is 13 residues long.

The chain recombines TRBV9 with TRBJ1-6; 10 bases fit TRBD1. After removal of 4 bases from V and 12 bases from J, the junction contained 16 bases not matched to a gene. The CDR3 is made up of 17 amino acids. CDR1 and CDR2 (germline): SGDLS, YYNGEE. The CDR3 sequence is CASSLSPTGTGVQPLHF. In DNA form, the CDR3 reads TGTGCCAGCAGCCTCTCCCCCACCGGGACAGGGGTACAACCCCTCCACTTT.

The chain combines TRBV11-2 with TRBJ1-4; 7 nucleotides match TRBD1. The CDR3 length is 15 residues. V dropped 2 bases and J dropped 7; count of bases not matched to a gene: 7. Germline-derived CDR1 and CDR2 are SGHAT and FQNNGV. The CDR3 DNA reads as TGTGCCAGCAGCTTACAGGGGGTCGGTTTTGAAAAACTGTTTTTT. Its translation: CASSLQGVGFEKLFF.

V is TRBV5-4 and J is TRBJ1-1; a possible D gene is TRBD1 (5 bases). Between the trimmed V and J ends, which lost 4 bases and 2 bases, there was a span of 9 bases. The CDR3 covers 13 residues. Germline loops: CDR1 SGHNT, CDR2 YYREEE (reference sequence). The CDR3 nucleotides are TGTGCCAGCAGCCGACAGATAAACACTGAAGCTTTCTTT. Protein product: CASSRQINTEAFF.

The V and J genes are TRBV29-1 and TRBJ1-1; TRBD1 aligns across 8 bases. The CDR3 is 13 residues long. Losses at the gene ends were 1 base for V and 5 bases for J; bases not matched to a gene: 3. Germline V lookup: CDR1 SQVTM, CDR2 ANQGSEA. For the CDR3, the DNA is TGCAGCGTTGAAGGCAGGGGGCGGACTGAAGCTTTCTTT. This translates into CSVEGRGRTEAFF. Full variable domain (rest looked up from reference TRBV29-1 and TRBJ1-1): SAVISQKPSRDICQRGTSLTIQCQVDSQVTMMFWYRQQPGQSLTLIATANQGSEATYESGFVIDKFPISRPNLTFSTLTVSNMSPEDSSIYLCSVEGRGRTEAFFGQGTRLTVV.

The chain links TRBV4-2 to TRBJ2-3; 7 nucleotides align to TRBD2. Germline assignment: CDR1 LGHNA and CDR2 YNFKEQ. Trimming removed 0 bases from V and 2 bases from J; junction bases left unmatched: 5. The CDR3 loop spans 16 amino acids. CDR3 sequence: CASSQESSGVTDTQYF. The CDR3 DNA reads TGTGCCAGCAGCCAAGAATCCAGCGGGGTCACAGATACGCAGTATTTT.

This clone appeared once. V and J are TRBV6-2 or TRBV6-3 and TRBJ2-1; TRBD2 aligns across 9 bases. V shed 2 bases and J 6 bases; nucleotides not matched to a gene: 5. CDR3 length: 15 residues. Germline loops: CDR1 MNHEY, CDR2 SVGEGT. CDR3 bases: TGTGCCAGCAGTTACGGGCGGGGGGGCCGCAATGAGCAGTTCTTC. The encoded protein is CASSYGRGGRNEQFF.

The chain uses TRBV15 and TRBJ2-7; 11 bases match TRBD2. The CDR3 is 20 amino acids. J lost 4 bases, V lost 2 bases, and 19 bases had no gene match. Germline lookup yields CDR1 LNHNV and CDR2 YYDKDF (reference sequence). CDR3 in amino acids: CATSRTTRKQTSGMIYEQYF. CDR3 coding DNA: TGTGCCACCAGCAGAACAACTAGAAAACAGACTAGCGGGATGATATACGAGCAGTACTTC.

V usage is TRBV30 and J usage is TRBJ2-7, with a weak D call TRBD2 (5 bases). The V end lost 0 bases, the J end lost 0 bases, and 6 bases lay between the germline ends. The germline V gene has CDR1 GTSNPN and CDR2 SVGIG (reference sequence). The CDR3 runs to 13 residues. The CDR3 reads CAWSVGSSYEQYF. In nucleotides, the CDR3 is TGTGCCTGGAGTGTAGGGAGCTCCTACGAGCAGTACTTC.

This clone is a singleton in its sample. The CDR3 protein is CASSPPPSGLARGEQFF. The CDR3 DNA reads TGCGCCAGCAGCCCCCCGCCGAGCGGTCTCGCCAGGGGGGAGCAGTTCTTC. V gene TRBV4-1 combines with J gene TRBJ2-1; TRBD1 agrees at 7 bases. V lost 4 bases, J lost 10 bases, and 19 bases stayed unmatched. The CDR3 runs 17 residues. CDR1 and CDR2 (germline): MGHRA, YSYEKL.

This sequence joins TRBV4-2 and TRBJ1-4; D remains unclear. V was shortened by 2 bases and J by 8 bases, with 15 bases between the two germline ends. Germline loops: CDR1 LGHNA, CDR2 YNFKEQ. There are 15 residues in the CDR3. CDR3: CASSQPSEQIEKLFF. The CDR3 coding sequence is TGTGCCAGCAGCCAACCTAGCGAACAGATCGAAAAACTGTTTTTT.

This rearrangement joins TRBV10-1 to TRBJ1-6; tentatively, D is TRBD1 (5 bases). The CDR3 is 15 residues long. The germline CDR1 and CDR2 sequences are WNHNN and SYGVQD (reference sequence). V was shortened by 7 bases and J by 0 bases, with 10 bases between the two germline ends. CDR3 bases: TGCGCCAGCATTTCCGACAGCTCCTATAATTCACCCCTCCACTTT. Translating gives CASISDSSYNSPLHF.

This rearrangement joins TRBV6-4 to TRBJ1-3; no reliable D call. Germline loops: CDR1 MRHNA, CDR2 SNTAGT. The CDR3 covers 13 residues. Trimming shortened V by 5 bases and J by 3 bases, and 8 bases separated the two germline ends. CDR3: CASSLEVGNTIYF. DNA for the CDR3: TGTGCCAGCAGTCTGGAGGTTGGAAACACCATATATTTT.

The chain is built from TRBV24-1 and TRBJ2-1, with a tentative D call TRBD1 (5 bases). Germline lookup yields CDR1 KGHDR and CDR2 SFDVKD. This CDR3 contains 15 residues. Trimming cost V 5 bases and J 4 bases, with 14 bases left between them. CDR3 nucleotides: TGTGCCACCAGTGTTAAAAGGGGCATATACAATGAGCAGTTCTTC. Translation: CATSVKRGIYNEQFF.

The CDR3 region is CASRKHSRLGGPSGYGYTF. The CDR3 coding sequence is TGTGCCAGCAGAAAACACTCCAGGTTGGGAGGGCCCAGCGGCTATGGCTACACCTTC. The chain links TRBV28 to TRBJ1-2; D unresolved. V lost 6 bases to trimming and J lost 4 bases, with 30 bases between them. CDR3 size: 19 residues. CDR1 MDHEN and CDR2 SYDVKM come from the germline V gene.

The chain combines TRBV5-4 with TRBJ1-4; a weak D match, TRBD1 (6 bases). This CDR3 has 15 residues. In germline, CDR1 is SGHNT, CDR2 YYREEE (reference sequence). Deletions cut 4 bases from V and 3 bases from J, with 13 bases between. CDR3 sequence reads: CASSARTVPNEKLFF. In DNA form, the CDR3 reads TGTGCCAGCAGCGCAAGGACAGTCCCTAATGAAAAACTGTTTTTT.

V and J are TRBV7-2 and TRBJ1-2; possibly TRBD1 for D (6 bases). The germline gives CDR1 SGHTA, CDR2 FQGNSA. The germline V and J ends were trimmed by 1 base and 7 bases, with 16 bases remaining between them. This CDR3 has 15 residues. The CDR3 DNA reads as TGTGCCAGCAGCTTAGGGACAGTGCCTAGAACTGGCTACACCTTC. As protein: CASSLGTVPRTGYTF.

This CDR3 reads CASSLGPTRGTGELFF. The CDR3, as DNA: TGTGCCAGCTCACTAGGACCGACTCGGGGCACCGGGGAGCTGTTTTTT. The chain recombines TRBV18 with TRBJ2-2; TRBD2 might be the D (5 bases). Germline V lookup: CDR1 KGHSH, CDR2 LQKENI. CDR3 length equals 16 residues. Trimming removed 4 bases from V and 4 bases from J, with 16 bases in between.

The chain carries TRBV7-2 and TRBJ2-3, with TRBD2 matching over 10 bases. Germline-derived CDR1 and CDR2 are SGHTA and FQGNSA. There are 15 residues in the CDR3. V gave up 4 bases and J gave up 6 bases; unmatched junction bases: 7. In DNA, the CDR3 is TGTGCCAGCAGCTCCCTACTAGCGGGGTTGGATACGCAGTATTTT. This sequence encodes CASSSLLAGLDTQYF. Complete variable domain (other parts from reference TRBV7-2 and TRBJ2-3): GAGVSQSPSNKVTEKGKDVELRCDPISGHTALYWYRQSLGQGLEFLIYFQGNSAPDKSGLPSDRFSAERTGGSVSTLTIQRTQQEDSAVYLCASSSLLAGLDTQYFGPGTRLTVL.

V usage is TRBV6-2 or TRBV6-3 and J usage is TRBJ2-5, with 8 nucleotides matching TRBD1. Trimming cost V 5 bases and J 3 bases; bases outside gene matches: 8. This CDR3 region has 15 residues. Germline V gene data show CDR1 as MNHEY and CDR2 as SVGEGT. The CDR3 DNA reads as TGTGCCAGCAGTAACAACCGACAGGGGAAAGAGACCCAGTACTTC. It is translated as CASSNNRQGKETQYF.

The rearrangement uses TRBV6-5 and TRBJ2-6; 7 positions agree with TRBD2. This CDR3 is 15 amino acids long. Per germline, CDR1 MNHEY and CDR2 SVGAGI. V trimming: 8 bases; J trimming: 2 bases; junction bases outside the gene matches: 6. The CDR3 coding sequence is TGTGCCAGCGGGCGACGGGGGGCTGGGGCCAACGTCCTGACTTTC. Translated: CASGRRGAGANVLTF.

The rearrangement joins TRBV3-1 (or the pseudogene TRBV3-2) to TRBJ1-1; D is undetermined. Germline V gene sequence: CDR1 LGHDT, CDR2 YNNKEL (reference sequence). V was pared by 4 bases and J by 2 bases, with 14 bases between. The CDR3 is 15 residues long. Here the CDR3 DNA reads TGTGCCAGCAGCCGAATGGGAGGGCCAAACACTGAAGCTTTCTTT. It is translated as CASSRMGGPNTEAFF.

V usage is TRBV2 and J usage is TRBJ1-3; weak D call: TRBD1 (6 bases). This CDR3 has 16 residues. V shed 6 bases and J shed 0 bases, with 15 bases lying between them. The V gene's germline CDR1 is SNHLY and CDR2 FYNNEI. The CDR3 nucleotides read TGTGCCAGCAGGCGACAGGCGGGTCTCTCTGGAAACACCATATATTTT. Translating it yields CASRRQAGLSGNTIYF.

This chain joins TRBV7-8 and TRBJ1-2; 7 positions match TRBD1. After removal of 5 bases from V and 4 bases from J, the junction contained 7 bases not matched to a gene. Germline V CDR1 and CDR2: SGHVS, FQNEAQ. There are 14 residues in the CDR3. CDR3 residues: CASSQQGYGYGYTF. In nucleotides, the CDR3 is TGTGCCAGCAGCCAACAGGGGTACGGCTATGGCTACACCTTC.

Here the CDR3 reads CASSFRGGGTEAFF. The DNA for the CDR3 is TGTGCCAGCAGCTTCCGTGGCGGGGGAACTGAAGCTTTCTTT. V and J are TRBV11-3 and TRBJ1-1, with a possible D match to TRBD1 (5 bases). Looked up from germline, CDR1 is SGHNT and CDR2 is YENEEA. The CDR3 consists of 14 residues. Trimming cost V 3 bases and J 5 bases, with 13 bases left between them.

The chain combines TRBV4-3 with TRBJ1-2; TRBD1 matches at 8 bases. V gave up 4 bases and J gave up 8 bases; unmatched junction bases: 12. Germline CDR1 and CDR2: LGHNA and YSLEER. CDR3 size: 15 residues. DNA of the CDR3: TGCGCCAGCAGCCCGGACAGGGAGAAAGGGTACGGCTACACCTTC. Translation gives CASSPDREKGYGYTF.

The V gene is TRBV24-1, the J gene TRBJ1-2, with D maybe TRBD1 (6 bases). In germline, CDR1 is KGHDR, CDR2 SFDVKD. The CDR3 extends over 16 amino acids. Trimming stripped 0 bases from V and 2 bases from J, with 12 bases between. In DNA, the CDR3 is TGTGCCACCAGTGATTTGTCCAGGGGAATGAACTATGGCTACACCTTC. Encoded protein: CATSDLSRGMNYGYTF.

The chain uses TRBV15 and TRBJ1-1; TRBD1 might be the D (6 bases). Trimming left V 3 bases short and J 1 base short, with 12 bases between. Germline V gene lookup returns CDR1 LNHNV and CDR2 YYDKDF (reference sequence). This CDR3 is built from 15 residues. The CDR3 sequence: CATSSSGVPNTEAFF. CDR3 nucleotide sequence: TGTGCCACCAGCAGCTCAGGGGTCCCGAACACTGAAGCTTTCTTT. Combining the CDR3 with reference TRBV15 and TRBJ1-1 gives the whole variable domain DAMVIQNPRYQVTQFGKPVTLSCSQTLNHNVMYWYQQKSSQAPKLLFHYYDKDFNNEADTPDNFQSRRPNTSFCFLDIRSPGLGDTAMYLCATSSSGVPNTEAFFGQGTRLTVV.

The chain links TRBV18 to TRBJ1-3, with 7 nucleotides matching TRBD1. The CDR3 extends over 16 amino acids. Germline values: CDR1 KGHSH, CDR2 LQKENI. V shed 3 bases, J shed 2 bases, and the junction held 7 bases outside the gene matches. CDR3 DNA sequence: TGTGCCAGCTCACCCGTAAAGACAGGGACTGGAAACACCATATATTTT. Its translation is CASSPVKTGTGNTIYF.